Listed here are 8 T cell receptor beta chains from one sample, sequenced in a study of blood T cell repertoires in COVID-19. Clones were sequenced by immunoSEQ multiplex PCR, and TCRdb holds only the in-frame ones, with some missing. This sample has around 270,000 clones, with about 85% found just once. Sequenced material: peripheral blood. Source of these receptors: a man aged 55 to 70 with acute or convalescent COVID-19.

The chain carries TRBV7-9 and TRBJ2-5, with 7 nucleotides matching TRBD1. The CDR3 length is 15 residues. Per germline, CDR1 SEHNR and CDR2 FQNEAQ (reference sequence). V lost 1 base and J lost 4; bases outside the gene matches: 6. The CDR3 DNA reads as TGTGCCAGCAGCTTAGATAGGACAGGACCAGAGACCCAGTACTTC. Translating it yields CASSLDRTGPETQYF.

The chain has TRBV14 and TRBJ2-7, with D possibly being TRBD2 (5 bases). Germline CDR1 SGHDN, CDR2 FVKESK. There are 17 residues in the CDR3. The V end was cut by 4 bases, the J end by 0 bases, with 19 bases between. The CDR3 DNA sequence: TGTGCCAGCAGCCTTTCGGGGAAAGACGGACTCTCCTACGAGCAGTACTTC. This translates into CASSLSGKDGLSYEQYF. Full variable domain (rest looked up from reference TRBV14 and TRBJ2-7): EAGVTQFPSHSVIEKGQTVTLRCDPISGHDNLYWYRRVMGKEIKFLLHFVKESKQDESGMPNNRFLAERTGGTYSTLKVQPAELEDSGVYFCASSLSGKDGLSYEQYFGPGTRLTVT.

The chain recombines TRBV7-2 with TRBJ2-3; D ambiguous. V dropped 2 bases and J dropped 4 bases, with 7 bases sitting between them. The CDR3 covers 13 residues. Germline V CDR1 and CDR2: SGHTA, FQGNSA. The DNA of the CDR3 is TGTGCCAGCAGCTTAATGAGATCAGATACGCAGTATTTT. This codes for CASSLMRSDTQYF.

CDR3 in amino acids: CASSLSTREGSSSYEQYF. The CDR3 DNA reads as TGTGCCAGCAGTTTATCTACCCGGGAGGGATCGAGCTCCTACGAGCAGTACTTC. V gene TRBV28 combines with J gene TRBJ2-7; 8 bases are a match to TRBD2. V shed 1 base and J 0 bases; nucleotides not matched to a gene: 11. The CDR3 is 18 residues long. Per germline, CDR1 MDHEN and CDR2 SYDVKM.

V usage is TRBV2 and J usage is TRBJ1-5; TRBD1 aligns across 9 bases. CDR1 SNHLY and CDR2 FYNNEI come from the germline V gene. With 4 bases clipped from V and 4 bases from J, the junction kept 2 bases outside the gene matches. This CDR3 comprises 14 residues. This CDR3 is CASSADRGNQPQHF. DNA of the CDR3: TGTGCCAGCAGTGCGGACAGGGGAAATCAGCCCCAGCATTTT.

The chain links TRBV5-6 to TRBJ1-2; D unclear. V lost 2 bases and J 2 bases, leaving 7 bases between the germline ends. The CDR3 has 13 amino acids. CDR1 is SGHDT, CDR2 YYEEEE, per germline. CDR3 bases: TGTGCCAGCAGCTTACAGATCAACTATGGCTACACCTTC. As protein: CASSLQINYGYTF.

Only one count was recorded for this clone. This chain connects TRBV27 to TRBJ1-5; possibly TRBD1 for D (6 bases). The CDR3 extends over 17 amino acids. V lost 7 bases and J lost 2, with 21 bases in between. Germline loops: CDR1 MNHEY, CDR2 SMNVEV (reference sequence). CDR3: CASTQTWGRGGNQPQHF. The DNA for the CDR3 is TGTGCCAGCACCCAAACGTGGGGGCGAGGCGGCAATCAGCCCCAGCATTTT.

The chain has TRBV5-1 and TRBJ1-1; TRBD1 matches 12 bases. Germline values: CDR1 SGHRS, CDR2 YFSETQ. The CDR3 extends over 15 amino acids. With V trimmed by 0 bases and J by 7 bases, 4 bases remained unmatched. CDR3 region: CASSLGGQGAGEAFF. The CDR3 DNA reads TGCGCCAGCAGCTTGGGGGGACAGGGGGCCGGTGAAGCTTTCTTT.